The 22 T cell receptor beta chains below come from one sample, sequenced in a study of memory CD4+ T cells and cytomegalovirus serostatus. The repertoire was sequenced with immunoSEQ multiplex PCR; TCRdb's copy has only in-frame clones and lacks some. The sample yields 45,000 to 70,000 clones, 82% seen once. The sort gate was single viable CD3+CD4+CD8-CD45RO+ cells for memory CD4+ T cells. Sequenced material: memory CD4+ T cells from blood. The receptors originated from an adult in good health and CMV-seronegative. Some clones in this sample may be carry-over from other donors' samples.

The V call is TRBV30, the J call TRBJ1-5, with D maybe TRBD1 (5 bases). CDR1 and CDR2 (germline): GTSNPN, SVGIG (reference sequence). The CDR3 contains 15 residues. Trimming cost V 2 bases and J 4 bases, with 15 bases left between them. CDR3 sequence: CAWSWGDGGNQPQHF. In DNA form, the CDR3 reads TGTGCCTGGAGTTGGGGGGACGGGGGAAATCAGCCCCAGCATTTT.

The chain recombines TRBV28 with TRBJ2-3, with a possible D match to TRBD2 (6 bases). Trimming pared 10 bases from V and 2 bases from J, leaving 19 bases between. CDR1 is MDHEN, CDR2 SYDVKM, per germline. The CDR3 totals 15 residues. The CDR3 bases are TGTGCCACCTCTTTGCGCGGGGCGGTCACAGATACGCAGTATTTT. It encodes CATSLRGAVTDTQYF.

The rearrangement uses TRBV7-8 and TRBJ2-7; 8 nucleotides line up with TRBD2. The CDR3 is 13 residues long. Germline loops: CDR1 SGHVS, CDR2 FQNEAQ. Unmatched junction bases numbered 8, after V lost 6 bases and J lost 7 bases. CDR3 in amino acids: CASRKREQHEQYF. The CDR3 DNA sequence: TGTGCCAGCAGGAAGCGGGAGCAACATGAGCAGTACTTC.

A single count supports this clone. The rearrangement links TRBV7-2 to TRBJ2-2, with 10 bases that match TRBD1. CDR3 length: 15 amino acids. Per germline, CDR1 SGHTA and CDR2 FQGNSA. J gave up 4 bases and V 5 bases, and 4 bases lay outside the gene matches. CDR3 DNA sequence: TGTGCCAGCAGCGACAGGGGGCGTTTCACCGGGGAGCTGTTTTTT. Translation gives CASSDRGRFTGELFF.

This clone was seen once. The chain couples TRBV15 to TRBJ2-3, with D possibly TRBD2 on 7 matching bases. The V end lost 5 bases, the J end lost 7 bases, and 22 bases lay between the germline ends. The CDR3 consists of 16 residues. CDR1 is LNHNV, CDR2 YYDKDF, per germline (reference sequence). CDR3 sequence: CATSGGASGTWNTQYF. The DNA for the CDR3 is TGTGCCACCAGCGGGGGGGCAAGCGGGACTTGGAATACGCAGTATTTT. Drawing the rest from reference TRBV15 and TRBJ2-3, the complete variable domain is DAMVIQNPRYQVTQFGKPVTLSCSQTLNHNVMYWYQQKSSQAPKLLFHYYDKDFNNEADTPDNFQSRRPNTSFCFLDIRSPGLGDTAMYLCATSGGASGTWNTQYFGPGTRLTVL.

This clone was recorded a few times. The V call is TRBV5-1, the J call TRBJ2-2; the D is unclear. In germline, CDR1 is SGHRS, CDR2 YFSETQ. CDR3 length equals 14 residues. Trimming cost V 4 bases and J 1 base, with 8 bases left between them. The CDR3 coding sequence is TGCGCCAGCAGCCCTCCCGTGAACACCGGGGAGCTGTTTTTT. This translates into CASSPPVNTGELFF.

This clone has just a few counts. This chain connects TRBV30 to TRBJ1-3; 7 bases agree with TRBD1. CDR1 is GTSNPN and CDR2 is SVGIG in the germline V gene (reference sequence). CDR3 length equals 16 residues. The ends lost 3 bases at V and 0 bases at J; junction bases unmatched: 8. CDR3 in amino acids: CAWRDRIRGSGNTIYF. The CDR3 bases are TGTGCCTGGAGGGACAGGATCAGGGGCTCTGGAAACACCATATATTTT. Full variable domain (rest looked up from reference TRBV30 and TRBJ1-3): SQTIHQWPATLVQPVGSPLSLECTVEGTSNPNLYWYRQAAGRGLQLLFYSVGIGQISSEVPQNLSASRPQDRQFILSSKKLLLSDSGFYLCAWRDRIRGSGNTIYFGEGSWLTVV.

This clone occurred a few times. CDR3: CASSYSGLEETQYF. The CDR3 DNA sequence: TGCGCCAGCAGCTATAGCGGTTTAGAAGAGACCCAGTACTTC. The J gene is TRBJ2-5, the V gene TRBV5-1, with D possibly TRBD2 on 6 matching bases. Germline CDR1 and CDR2: SGHRS and YFSETQ. The CDR3 contains 14 residues. V lost 3 bases, J lost 3 bases, and 12 bases lay in between.

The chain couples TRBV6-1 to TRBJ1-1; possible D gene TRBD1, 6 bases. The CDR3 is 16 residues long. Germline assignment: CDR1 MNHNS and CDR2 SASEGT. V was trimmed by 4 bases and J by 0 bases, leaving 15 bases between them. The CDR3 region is CASSGRLQGLNTEAFF. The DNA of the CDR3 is TGTGCCAGCAGTGGTCGGTTACAGGGCTTGAACACTGAAGCTTTCTTT.

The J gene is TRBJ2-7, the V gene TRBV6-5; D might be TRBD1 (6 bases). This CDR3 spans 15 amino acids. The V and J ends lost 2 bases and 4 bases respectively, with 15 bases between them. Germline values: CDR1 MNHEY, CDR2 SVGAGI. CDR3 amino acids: CASSYPSAGVYEQYF. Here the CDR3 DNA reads TGTGCCAGCAGTTACCCCTCCGCAGGGGTGTACGAGCAGTACTTC.

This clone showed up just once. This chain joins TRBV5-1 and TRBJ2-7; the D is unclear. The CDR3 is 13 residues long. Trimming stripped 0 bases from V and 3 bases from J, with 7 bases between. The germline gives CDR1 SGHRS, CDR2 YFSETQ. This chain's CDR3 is CASSLASHYEQYF. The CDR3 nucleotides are TGCGCCAGCAGCTTGGCGTCACACTACGAGCAGTACTTC.

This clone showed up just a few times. The DNA for the CDR3 is TGTGCCAGTAGTATAAGGGACAGGGGCCCCTATAATTCACCCCTCCACTTT. This codes for CASSIRDRGPYNSPLHF. The J gene is TRBJ1-6, the V gene TRBV19, with 10 nucleotides matching TRBD1. The CDR3 has 17 amino acids. Germline V lookup: CDR1 LNHDA, CDR2 SQIVND (reference sequence). V gave up 2 bases and J gave up 2 bases; unmatched junction bases: 3.

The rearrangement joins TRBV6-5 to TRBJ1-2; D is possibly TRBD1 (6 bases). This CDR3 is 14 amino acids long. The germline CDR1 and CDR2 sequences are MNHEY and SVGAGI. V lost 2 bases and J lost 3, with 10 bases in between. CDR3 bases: TGTGCCAGCAGTTACAGGGGGACGTACTATGGCTACACCTTC. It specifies CASSYRGTYYGYTF.

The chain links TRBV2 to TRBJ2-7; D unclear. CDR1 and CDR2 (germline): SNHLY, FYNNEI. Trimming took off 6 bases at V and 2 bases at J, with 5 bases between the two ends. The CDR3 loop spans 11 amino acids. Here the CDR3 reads CASSWTYEQYF. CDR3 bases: TGTGCCAGCAGCTGGACCTACGAGCAGTACTTC. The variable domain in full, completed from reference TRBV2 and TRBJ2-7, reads EPEVTQTPSHQVTQMGQEVILRCVPISNHLYFYWYRQILGQKVEFLVSFYNNEISEKSEIFDDQFSVERPDGSNFTLKIRSTKLEDSAMYFCASSWTYEQYFGPGTRLTVT.

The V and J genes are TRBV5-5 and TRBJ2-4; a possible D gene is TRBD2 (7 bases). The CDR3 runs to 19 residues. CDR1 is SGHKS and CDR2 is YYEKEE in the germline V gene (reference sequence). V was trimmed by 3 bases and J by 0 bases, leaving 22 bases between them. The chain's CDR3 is CASSSPHRGGGLAKNIQYF. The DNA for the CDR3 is TGTGCCAGCAGCTCGCCCCACCGAGGGGGGGGGCTAGCCAAAAACATTCAGTACTTC.

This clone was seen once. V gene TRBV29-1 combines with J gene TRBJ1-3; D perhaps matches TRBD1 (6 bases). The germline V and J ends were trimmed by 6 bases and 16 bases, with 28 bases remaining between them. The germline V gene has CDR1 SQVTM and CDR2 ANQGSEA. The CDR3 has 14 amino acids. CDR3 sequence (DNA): TGCAGCGTGGTCCCCGGGGGAACTGGAAACAGGGAGTATTTT. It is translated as CSVVPGGTGNREYF.

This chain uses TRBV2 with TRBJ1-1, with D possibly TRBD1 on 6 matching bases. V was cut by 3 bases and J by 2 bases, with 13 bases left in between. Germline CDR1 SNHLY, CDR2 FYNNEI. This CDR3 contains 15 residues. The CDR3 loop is CASSEGGRGNTEAFF. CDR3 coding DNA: TGTGCCAGCAGTGAGGGGGGCAGGGGTAACACTGAAGCTTTCTTT.

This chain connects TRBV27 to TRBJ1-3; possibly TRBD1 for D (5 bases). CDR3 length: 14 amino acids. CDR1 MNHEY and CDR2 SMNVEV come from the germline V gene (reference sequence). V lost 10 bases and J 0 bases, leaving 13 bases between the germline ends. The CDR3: CANYRGVSGNTIYF. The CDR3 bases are TGTGCCAACTACCGGGGGGTCTCTGGAAACACCATATATTTT.

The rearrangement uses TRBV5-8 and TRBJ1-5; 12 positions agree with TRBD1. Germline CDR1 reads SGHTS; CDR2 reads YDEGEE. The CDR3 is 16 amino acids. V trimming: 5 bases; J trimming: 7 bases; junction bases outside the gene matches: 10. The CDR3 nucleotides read TGTGCCAGCAGTTCGGGACAGGGGGCTTTCGGGCAGCCCCAGCATTTT. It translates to CASSSGQGAFGQPQHF.

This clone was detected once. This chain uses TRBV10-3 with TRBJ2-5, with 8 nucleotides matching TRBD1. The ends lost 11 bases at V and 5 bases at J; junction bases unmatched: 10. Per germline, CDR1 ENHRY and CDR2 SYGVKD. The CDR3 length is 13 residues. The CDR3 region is CASGQGAGETQYF. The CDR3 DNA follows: TGTGCCTCGGGCCAGGGGGCGGGGGAGACCCAGTACTTC.

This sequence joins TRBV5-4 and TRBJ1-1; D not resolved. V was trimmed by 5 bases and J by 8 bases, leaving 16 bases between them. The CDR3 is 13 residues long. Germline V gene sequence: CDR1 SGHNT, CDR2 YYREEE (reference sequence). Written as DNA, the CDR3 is TGTGCCAGCAGTTTTGGGCGCTCGGTCGAAGCTTTCTTT. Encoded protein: CASSFGRSVEAFF.

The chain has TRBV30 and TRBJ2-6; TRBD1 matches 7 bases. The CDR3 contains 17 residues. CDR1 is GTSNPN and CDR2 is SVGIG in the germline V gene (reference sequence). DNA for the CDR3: TGTGCACACAGGTCCAGGGGGTCCTTCTCTGGGGCCAACGTCCTGACTTTC. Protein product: CAHRSRGSFSGANVLTF.